This T cell receptor beta chain was recorded in a study of early T cells in non-severe SARS-CoV-2 infection. Study details: From unsorted whole blood, bulk RNA was sequenced, and the chains remained unpaired.

Trimming pared 1 base from V and 7 bases from J, leaving 13 bases between. The CDR3 covers 15 residues. Germline CDR1 is LNHNV and CDR2 is YYDKDF (reference sequence). This clonotype was seen at least ten times. The library protocol tagged individual cDNA molecules with unique molecular identifiers. TCRdb reprocessed the 5' RACE reads with MiXCR, giving one entry per CDR3 protein. The table has about 22,000 distinct CDR3 sequences, approximately 3.8% seen once; the top ten hold roughly 5.5%. The genes are TRBV15 and TRBJ1-4; TRBD1 is a possible D gene (6 bases). This TCR came from an adult who was a healthcare worker with PCR-confirmed SARS-CoV-2 infection or an uninfected control (not recorded which). The specimen sequenced was whole blood. This chain's CDR3 is CATSRAQGNSEKLFF. The CDR3 coding sequence is TGTGCCACCAGCAGAGCACAGGGCAATAGTGAAAAACTGTTTTTT. Filled out from reference TRBV15 and TRBJ1-4, the complete variable domain reads DAMVIQNPRYQVTQFGKPVTLSCSQTLNHNVMYWYQQKSSQAPKLLFHYYDKDFNNEADTPDNFQSRRPNTSFCFLDIRSPGLGDTAMYLCATSRAQGNSEKLFFGSGTQLSVL.